This TCR beta chain was sequenced for a study of blood T cell repertoires in COVID-19. For the study at large: Italy, Spain and the United States were the sources of the convalescent and acute COVID-19 samples. T cells, B-cell-depleted T cells, or PBMCs supplied cDNA or gDNA.

This CDR3 is 17 amino acids long. Germline V gene data show CDR1 as SEHNR and CDR2 as FQNEAQ (reference sequence). V lost 4 bases, J lost 0 bases, and 16 bases lay in between. Original processing methods: Amplification with reference gene primers provided the estimates of nucleated cell counts. Sequenced by immunoSEQ multiplex PCR; TCRdb stores in-frame clones only, minus some. V and J calls and clone size follow that table, whereas D and trimming were derived from the DNA. The table has tens of thousands of clones, 80% to 90% seen once; the top ten hold more than 0.95%. This TCR was recovered from a man in his forties with acute or convalescent COVID-19. V is TRBV7-9 and J is TRBJ1-3; D is perhaps TRBD1 (6 bases). The specimen was peripheral blood. The CDR3 is CASSSQQGPNSGNTIYF. In nucleotides, the CDR3 is TGTGCCAGCAGCTCGCAACAGGGTCCAAACTCTGGAAACACCATATATTTT.